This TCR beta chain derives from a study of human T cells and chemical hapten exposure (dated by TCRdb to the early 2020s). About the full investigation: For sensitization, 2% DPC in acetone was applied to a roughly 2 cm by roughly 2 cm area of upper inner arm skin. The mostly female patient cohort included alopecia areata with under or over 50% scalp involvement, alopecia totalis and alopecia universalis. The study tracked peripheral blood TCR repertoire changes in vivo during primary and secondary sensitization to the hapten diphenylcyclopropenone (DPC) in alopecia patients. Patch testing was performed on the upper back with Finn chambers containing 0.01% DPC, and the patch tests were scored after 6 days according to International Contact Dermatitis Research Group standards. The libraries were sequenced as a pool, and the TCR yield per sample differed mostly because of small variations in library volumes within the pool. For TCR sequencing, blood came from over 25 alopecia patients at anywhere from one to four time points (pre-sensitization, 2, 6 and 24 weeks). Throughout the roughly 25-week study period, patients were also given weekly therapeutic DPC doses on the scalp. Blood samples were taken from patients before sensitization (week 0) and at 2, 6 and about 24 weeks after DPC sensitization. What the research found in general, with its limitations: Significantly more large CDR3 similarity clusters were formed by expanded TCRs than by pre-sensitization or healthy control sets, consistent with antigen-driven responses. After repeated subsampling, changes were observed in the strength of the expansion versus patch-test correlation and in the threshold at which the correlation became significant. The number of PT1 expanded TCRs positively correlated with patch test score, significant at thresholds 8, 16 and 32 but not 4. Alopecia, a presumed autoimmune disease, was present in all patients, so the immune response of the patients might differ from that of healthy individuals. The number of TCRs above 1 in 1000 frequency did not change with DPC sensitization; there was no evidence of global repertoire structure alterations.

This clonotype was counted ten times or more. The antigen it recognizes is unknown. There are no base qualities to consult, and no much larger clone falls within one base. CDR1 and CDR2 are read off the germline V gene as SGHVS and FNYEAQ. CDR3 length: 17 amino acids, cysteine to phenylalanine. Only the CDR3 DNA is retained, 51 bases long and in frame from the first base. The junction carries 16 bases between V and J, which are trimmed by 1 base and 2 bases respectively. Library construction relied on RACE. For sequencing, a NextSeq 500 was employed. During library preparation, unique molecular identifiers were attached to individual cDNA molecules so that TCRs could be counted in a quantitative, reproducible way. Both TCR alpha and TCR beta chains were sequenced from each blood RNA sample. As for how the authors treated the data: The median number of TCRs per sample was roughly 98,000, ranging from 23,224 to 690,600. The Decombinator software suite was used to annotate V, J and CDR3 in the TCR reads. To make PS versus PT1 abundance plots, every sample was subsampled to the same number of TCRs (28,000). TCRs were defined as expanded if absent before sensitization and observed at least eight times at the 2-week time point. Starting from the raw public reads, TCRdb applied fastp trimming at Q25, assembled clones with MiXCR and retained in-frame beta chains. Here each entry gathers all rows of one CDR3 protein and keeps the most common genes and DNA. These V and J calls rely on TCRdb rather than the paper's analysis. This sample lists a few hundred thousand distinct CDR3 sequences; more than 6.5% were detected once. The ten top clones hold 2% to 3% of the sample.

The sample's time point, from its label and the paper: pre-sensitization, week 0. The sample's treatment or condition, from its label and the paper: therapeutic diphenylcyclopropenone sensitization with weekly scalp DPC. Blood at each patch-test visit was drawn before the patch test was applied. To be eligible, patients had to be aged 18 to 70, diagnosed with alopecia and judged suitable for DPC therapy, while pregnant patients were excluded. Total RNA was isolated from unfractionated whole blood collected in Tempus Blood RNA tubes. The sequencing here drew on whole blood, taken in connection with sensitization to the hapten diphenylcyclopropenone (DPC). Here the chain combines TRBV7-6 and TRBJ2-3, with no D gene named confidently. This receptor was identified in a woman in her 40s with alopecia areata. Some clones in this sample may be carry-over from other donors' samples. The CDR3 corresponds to CASSLVVAGQNTDTQYF. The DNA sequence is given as TGTGCCAGCAGCTTAGTCGTGGCAGGTCAGAACACAGATACGCAGTATTTT.